This TCR beta chain is drawn from a study of shared clonotypes between healthy human individuals. Assay used: immunoSEQ multiplex PCR; TCRdb lists only in-frame clones, some missing. The sample carries approximately 1,500,000 clones, 98% recorded once. General observations from the study: At large depth, rarefaction still showed sorted-subset sequencing to be incomplete.

In this sample, this clone turned up once. Its antigen is as yet unknown. After removal of 7 bases from V and 3 bases from J, the junction contained 9 bases not matched to a gene. The CDR3 is 15 residues long. The germline CDR1 and CDR2 sequences are MNHEY and SMNVEV (reference sequence). The TCR comes from a man aged 25-45 years in good health. The chain combines TRBV27 with TRBJ2-7, with 10 bases matching TRBD2. The sequencing sample was made of naive CD4+ T cells sorted from blood. The subset: CD45RA+ positively selected. CDR3 protein: CASIRTSGTVYEQYF. Written as DNA, the CDR3 is TGTGCCAGCATTAGAACTAGCGGGACTGTCTACGAGCAGTACTTC.